This TCR beta chain was retrieved from a study of blood T cell repertoires in COVID-19. Study information: The analysed material was cDNA or gDNA that came from T cells, B-cell-depleted T cells, or PBMCs.

The CDR3 extends over 15 amino acids. Per germline, CDR1 LNHDA and CDR2 SQIVND (reference sequence). With 3 bases clipped from V and 6 bases from J, the junction kept 7 bases outside the gene matches. TCRdb keeps only in-frame clones here, not all; method: immunoSEQ multiplex PCR. The sample consists of about 150,000 clones, roughly 87% of them appearing once. Specimen: peripheral blood. The TCR originated in a woman between 55 and 75 years old with active or convalescent COVID-19. The V gene is TRBV19, the J gene TRBJ2-1, with 8 bases identical to TRBD2. CDR3 sequence: CASSILAGVSNEQFF. The DNA of the CDR3 is TGTGCCAGTAGTATTCTAGCGGGTGTATCCAATGAGCAGTTCTTC.